This T cell receptor (beta chain) comes out of a study of CD8 T cells in ankylosing spondylitis. Points on this clonotype: Its antigen is as yet unknown.

Libraries of TCR beta came from quantitative 5'-RACE with molecular barcodes. TCRdb analysed the 5' RACE reads with MiXCR anew, one entry per CDR3 protein. This sample has approximately 500,000 distinct CDR3 sequences, with roughly 12% found just once. The study, taken as a whole, reports: A motif of 7 to 9 highly homologous TCR beta variants was seen as apparently characteristic of ankylosing spondylitis blood. Disease-associated clonotypes exhibited CD8+ identity and were relatively infrequent in peripheral blood. Before this, some motif variants had been reported in reactive arthritis synovial fluid and blood. According to the report, clones linked to the disease were significantly enriched in matched synovial fluid samples taken from ankylosing spondylitis patients.

Trimming took off 0 bases at V and 4 bases at J, with 12 bases between the two ends. Germline-derived CDR1 and CDR2 are SQVTM and ANQGSEA. The CDR3 contains 14 residues. The sequence derives from a male donor with ankylosing spondylitis. The sequencing sample was made of blood, either unsorted or a sorted T cell fraction (not recorded which). The chain employs TRBV29-1 and TRBJ1-2; possibly TRBD1 for D (5 bases). For the CDR3, the DNA is TGCAGCGTTGAAGATCGGGGTGGGGGCTATGGCTACACCTTC. Translated, it gives CSVEDRGGGYGYTF. The full variable domain, its missing parts supplied by reference TRBV29-1 and TRBJ1-2, is SAVISQKPSRDICQRGTSLTIQCQVDSQVTMMFWYRQQPGQSLTLIATANQGSEATYESGFVIDKFPISRPNLTFSTLTVSNMSPEDSSIYLCSVEDRGGGYGYTFGSGTRLTVV.